The 10 T cell receptor beta chains below come from one sample, sequenced in a study of T cells expressing NK-cell markers. TCRdb re-called the 5' RACE reads; every CDR3 protein appears as one record, without DNA. The sample's table shows fewer than 300,000 distinct CDR3 sequences. Sequenced sample: blood T cells: a sorted CD56 or NKG2C T cell subset, CD4+ or CD8+ T cells, or bulk PBMC T cells (not recorded which). Source of these receptors: a woman aged 18-70 years in good health.

The gene calls are TRBV29-1 and TRBJ2-3; TCRdb designates TRBD1, a call that cannot be tested without DNA. CDR1 is SQVTM and CDR2 is ANQGSEA in the germline V gene. The CDR3 is 12 residues long. The CDR3 spells CSVDRGRDTQYF.

The chain is built from TRBV10-2 and TRBJ1-1. The CDR3 is 14 amino acids. CDR1 WSHSY and CDR2 SAAADI come from the germline V gene. The CDR3 protein is CAAFSGPTDTEAFF.

This rearrangement joins TRBV20-1 to TRBJ2-2; TCRdb indicates TRBD1, and absent DNA this call remains unverified. Germline V lookup: CDR1 DFQATT, CDR2 SNEGSKA (reference sequence). The CDR3 runs 15 residues. The CDR3 spells CSADPGTRRTGELFF.

The rearrangement joins TRBV11-3 to TRBJ2-2. This CDR3 contains 14 residues. Germline CDR1 reads SGHNT; CDR2 reads YENEEA. The CDR3 here is CASSSSYNTGELFF.

The genes are TRBV4-3 and TRBJ2-3. The CDR3 is 13 amino acids. Germline CDR1 is LGHNA and CDR2 is YSLEER. This CDR3 reads CASSQALGDTQYF.

CDR3 protein: CSARPSWQKLNNEQFF. This rearrangement joins TRBV20-1 to TRBJ2-1. Germline assignment: CDR1 DFQATT and CDR2 SNEGSKA (reference sequence). The CDR3 is 16 amino acids.

This sequence joins TRBV7-9 and TRBJ2-1. The CDR3 runs 13 residues. Germline V lookup: CDR1 SEHNR, CDR2 FQNEAQ (reference sequence). The CDR3 region is CASSFLTGNEQFF.

V gene TRBV5-1 combines with J gene TRBJ1-4; checking the TCRdb D call of TRBD1 is not possible without DNA. This CDR3 spans 15 amino acids. Germline V CDR1 and CDR2: SGHRS, YFSETQ. The chain's CDR3 is CASTTGGQVNEKLFF.

This rearrangement joins TRBV10-3 to TRBJ2-7. The CDR3 contains 12 residues. Germline-derived CDR1 and CDR2 are ENHRY and SYGVKD. CDR3 sequence: CAISRGPYEQYF.

The rearrangement uses TRBV20-1 and TRBJ2-1; TCRdb proposes TRBD2, but this gene call is untestable without DNA. The germline gives CDR1 DFQATT, CDR2 SNEGSKA (reference sequence). The CDR3 runs 12 residues. The CDR3 loop reads CSAREGPGLRFF.